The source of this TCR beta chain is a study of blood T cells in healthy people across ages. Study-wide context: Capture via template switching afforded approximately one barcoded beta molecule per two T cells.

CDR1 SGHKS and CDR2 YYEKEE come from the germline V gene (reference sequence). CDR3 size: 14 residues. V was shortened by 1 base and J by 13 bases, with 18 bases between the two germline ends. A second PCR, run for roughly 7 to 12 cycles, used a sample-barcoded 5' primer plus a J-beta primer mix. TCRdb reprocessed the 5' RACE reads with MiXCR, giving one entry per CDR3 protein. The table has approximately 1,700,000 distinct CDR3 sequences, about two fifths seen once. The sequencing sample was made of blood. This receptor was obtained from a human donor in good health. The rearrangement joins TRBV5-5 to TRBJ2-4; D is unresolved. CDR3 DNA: TGTGCCAGCAGCTTGAGGCCCCGGTACAATGAGCAGTACTTC. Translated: CASSLRPRYNEQYF.